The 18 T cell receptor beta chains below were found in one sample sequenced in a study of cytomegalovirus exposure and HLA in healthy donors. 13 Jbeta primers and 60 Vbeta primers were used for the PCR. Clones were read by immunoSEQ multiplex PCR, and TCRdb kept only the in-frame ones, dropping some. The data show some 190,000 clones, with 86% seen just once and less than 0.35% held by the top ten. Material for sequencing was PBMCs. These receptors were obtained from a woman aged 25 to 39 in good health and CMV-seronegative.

The CDR3 reads CASSRLTKETQYF. CDR3 DNA sequence: TGTGCCAGCAGTCGACTTACCAAAGAGACCCAGTACTTC. The chain uses TRBV27 and TRBJ2-5, with no clear D. This CDR3 spans 13 amino acids. The germline gives CDR1 MNHEY, CDR2 SMNVEV (reference sequence). The V end lost 5 bases, the J end lost 3 bases, and 10 bases lay between the germline ends.

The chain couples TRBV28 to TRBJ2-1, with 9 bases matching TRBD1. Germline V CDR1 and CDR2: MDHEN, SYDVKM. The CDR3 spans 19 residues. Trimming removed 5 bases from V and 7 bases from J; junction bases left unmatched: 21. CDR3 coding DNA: TGTGCCAGCAGTCTCGCCCGTGGGCTGAACAGGGGGCGGAAGAATGAGCAGTTCTTC. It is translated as CASSLARGLNRGRKNEQFF.

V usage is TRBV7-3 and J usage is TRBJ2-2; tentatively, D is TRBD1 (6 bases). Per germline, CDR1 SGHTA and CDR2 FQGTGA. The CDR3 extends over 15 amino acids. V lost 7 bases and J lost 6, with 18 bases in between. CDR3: CASTKRAGEAGELFF. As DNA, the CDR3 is TGTGCCAGCACCAAACGGGCAGGGGAAGCCGGGGAGCTGTTTTTT.

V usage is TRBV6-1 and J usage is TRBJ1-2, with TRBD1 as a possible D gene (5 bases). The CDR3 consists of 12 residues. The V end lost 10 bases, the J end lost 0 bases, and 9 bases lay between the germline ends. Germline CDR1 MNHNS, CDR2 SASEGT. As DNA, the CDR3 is TGTGCCAACAGGACACCTAACTATGGCTACACCTTC. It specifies CANRTPNYGYTF.

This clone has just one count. The CDR3, as DNA: TGTGCCAGTAAGGGACAGGGAACGTTTCAGCCCCAGCATTTT. It encodes CASKGQGTFQPQHF. This chain links TRBV6-5 with TRBJ1-5; 9 bases are shared with TRBD1. With V trimmed by 9 bases and J by 6 bases, 9 bases remained unmatched. In germline, CDR1 is MNHEY, CDR2 SVGAGI. This CDR3 region has 14 residues.

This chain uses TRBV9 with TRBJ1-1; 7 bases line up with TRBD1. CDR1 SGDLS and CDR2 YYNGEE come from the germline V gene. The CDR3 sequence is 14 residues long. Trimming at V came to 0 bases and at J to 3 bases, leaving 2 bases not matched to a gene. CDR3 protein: CASSVGQGDTEAFF. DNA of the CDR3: TGTGCCAGCAGCGTAGGACAGGGTGACACTGAAGCTTTCTTT.

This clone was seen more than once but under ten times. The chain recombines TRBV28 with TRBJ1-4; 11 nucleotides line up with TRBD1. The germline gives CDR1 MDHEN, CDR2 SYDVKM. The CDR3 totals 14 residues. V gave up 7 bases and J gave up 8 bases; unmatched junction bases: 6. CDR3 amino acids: CASTPDRGREKLFF. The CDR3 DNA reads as TGTGCCAGCACCCCGGACAGGGGGCGAGAAAAACTGTTTTTT.

CDR3 nucleotides: TGTGCCAGCAGTCGACAGGGCACTGGGGGCACAGATACGCAGTATTTT. It specifies CASSRQGTGGTDTQYF. The chain joins TRBV6-4 to TRBJ2-3; 7 bases line up with TRBD1. This CDR3 is built from 16 residues. The germline V gene encodes CDR1 MRHNA and CDR2 SNTAGT. J was trimmed by 1 base and V by 5 bases; bases with no gene match: 9.

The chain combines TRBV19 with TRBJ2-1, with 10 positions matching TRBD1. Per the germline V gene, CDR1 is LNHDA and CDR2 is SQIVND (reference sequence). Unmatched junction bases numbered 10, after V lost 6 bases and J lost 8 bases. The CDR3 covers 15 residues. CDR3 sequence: CASRPDRGFFDEQFF. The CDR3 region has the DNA TGTGCCAGTAGACCGGACAGGGGGTTTTTCGATGAGCAGTTCTTC.

In DNA, the CDR3 is TGTGCCAGCAGTGAAGCGCTTCCTGGGACAGAGCAGTTCTTC. The encoded protein is CASSEALPGTEQFF. This chain joins TRBV2 and TRBJ2-1, with a weak D call TRBD1 (6 bases). The CDR3 runs to 14 residues. Germline V CDR1 and CDR2: SNHLY, FYNNEI. Trimming removed 0 bases from V and 10 bases from J, with 13 bases in between. Full variable domain (missing parts from reference TRBV2 and TRBJ2-1): EPEVTQTPSHQVTQMGQEVILRCVPISNHLYFYWYRQILGQKVEFLVSFYNNEISEKSEIFDDQFSVERPDGSNFTLKIRSTKLEDSAMYFCASSEALPGTEQFFGPGTRLTVL.

DNA of the CDR3: TGCAGCGTTTTACTGAACTCCTACGAGCAGTACTTC. Residues: CSVLLNSYEQYF. The V and J genes are TRBV29-1 and TRBJ2-7; D gene ambiguous. Germline V lookup: CDR1 SQVTM, CDR2 ANQGSEA. V lost 5 bases and J lost 0, with 8 bases in between. The CDR3 is made up of 12 amino acids.

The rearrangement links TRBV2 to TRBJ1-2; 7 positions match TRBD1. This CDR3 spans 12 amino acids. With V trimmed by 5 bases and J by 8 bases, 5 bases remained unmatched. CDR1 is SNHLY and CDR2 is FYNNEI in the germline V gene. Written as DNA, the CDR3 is TGTGCCAGCAGTACAGGGGTAGCGGGCTACACCTTC. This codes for CASSTGVAGYTF.

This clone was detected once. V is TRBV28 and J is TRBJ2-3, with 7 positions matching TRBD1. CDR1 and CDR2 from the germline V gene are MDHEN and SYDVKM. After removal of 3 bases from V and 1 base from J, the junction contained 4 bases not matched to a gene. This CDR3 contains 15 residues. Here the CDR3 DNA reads TGTGCCAGCAGTTTTAGGACAGGAGGCACAGATACGCAGTATTTT. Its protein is CASSFRTGGTDTQYF.

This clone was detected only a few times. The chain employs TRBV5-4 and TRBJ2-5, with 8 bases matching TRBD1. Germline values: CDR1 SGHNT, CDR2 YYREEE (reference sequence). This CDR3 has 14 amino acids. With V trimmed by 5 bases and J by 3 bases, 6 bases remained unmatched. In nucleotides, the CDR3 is TGTGCCAGCAGGTCACAGGGGGAGAAAGAGACCCAGTACTTC. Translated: CASRSQGEKETQYF.

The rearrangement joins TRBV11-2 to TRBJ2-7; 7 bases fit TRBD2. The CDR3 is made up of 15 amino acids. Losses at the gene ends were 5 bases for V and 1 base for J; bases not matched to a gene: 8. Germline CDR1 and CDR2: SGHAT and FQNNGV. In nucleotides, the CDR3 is TGTGCCAGCAGCCCCATCCGCGGGGGATCCTACGAGCAGTACTTC. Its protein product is CASSPIRGGSYEQYF.

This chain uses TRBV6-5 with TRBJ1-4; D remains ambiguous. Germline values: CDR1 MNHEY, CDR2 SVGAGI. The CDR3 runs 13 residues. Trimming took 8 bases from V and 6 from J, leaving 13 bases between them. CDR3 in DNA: TGTGCCAGCCGCGGACTTCCTCATGAAAAACTGTTTTTT. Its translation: CASRGLPHEKLFF.

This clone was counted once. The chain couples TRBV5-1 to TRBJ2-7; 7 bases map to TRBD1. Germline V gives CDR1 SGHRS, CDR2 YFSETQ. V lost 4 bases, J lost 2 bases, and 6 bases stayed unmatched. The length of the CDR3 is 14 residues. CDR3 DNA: TGCGCCAGCAGCCCACAGGGGCCTACCTACGAGCAGTACTTC. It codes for CASSPQGPTYEQYF.

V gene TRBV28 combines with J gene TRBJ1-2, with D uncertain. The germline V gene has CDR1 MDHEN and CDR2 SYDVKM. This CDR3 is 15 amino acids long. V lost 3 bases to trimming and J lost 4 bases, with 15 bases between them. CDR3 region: CASSLDLVGVYGYTF. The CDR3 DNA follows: TGTGCCAGCAGTTTGGATTTGGTCGGGGTCTATGGCTACACCTTC.